This TCR beta chain was recorded in a study of blood T cell repertoires in COVID-19. As for the study in general: Samples taken during acute and convalescent COVID-19 were collected in the United States, Italy and Spain. The analysed material was cDNA or gDNA that came from T cells, B-cell-depleted T cells, or PBMCs.

In the original analysis: Reference gene primer amplification gave nucleated cell count estimates. The method was immunoSEQ multiplex PCR; TCRdb's version includes in-frame clones alone and lacks a portion of them. V and J calls plus clone size are reproduced from that table; the DNA served to infer D and trimming. The repertoire holds some 70,000 clones, with about nine tenths as singletons. Germline CDR1 reads LNHDA; CDR2 reads SQIVND (reference sequence). The V gene lost 4 bases and the J gene lost 0 bases, with 13 bases spanning the gap. CDR3 length equals 17 residues. The receptor comes from a man aged 45-65 years with active COVID-19. V usage is TRBV19 and J usage is TRBJ2-6; TRBD1 might be the D (6 bases). Source material: peripheral blood. The CDR3 DNA follows: TGTGCCAGTAGTAACCCGGACAGATACTCTGGGGCCAACGTCCTGACTTTC. Residues: CASSNPDRYSGANVLTF.